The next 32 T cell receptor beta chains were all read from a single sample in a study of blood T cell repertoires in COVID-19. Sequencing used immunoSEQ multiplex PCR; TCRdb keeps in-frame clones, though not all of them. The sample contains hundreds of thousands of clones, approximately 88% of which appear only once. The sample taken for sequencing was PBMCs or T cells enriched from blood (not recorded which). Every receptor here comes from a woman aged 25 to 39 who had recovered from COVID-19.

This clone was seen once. The DNA for the CDR3 is TGTGCCAGCAGTTATGGTGGGGCGTTCGATTCACCCCTCCACTTT. Encoded protein: CASSYGGAFDSPLHF. J is TRBJ1-6 and V is TRBV6-2 or TRBV6-3; perhaps TRBD1 as D (5 bases). V lost 3 bases and J lost 8, with 14 bases in between. This CDR3 has 15 residues. The V gene's germline CDR1 is MNHEY and CDR2 SVGEGT.

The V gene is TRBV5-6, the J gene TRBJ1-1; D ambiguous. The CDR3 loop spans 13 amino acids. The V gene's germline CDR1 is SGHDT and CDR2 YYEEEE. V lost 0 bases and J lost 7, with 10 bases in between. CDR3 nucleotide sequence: TGTGCCAGCAGCTTGGGGGGAGTTGGTGAAGCTTTCTTT. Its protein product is CASSLGGVGEAFF.

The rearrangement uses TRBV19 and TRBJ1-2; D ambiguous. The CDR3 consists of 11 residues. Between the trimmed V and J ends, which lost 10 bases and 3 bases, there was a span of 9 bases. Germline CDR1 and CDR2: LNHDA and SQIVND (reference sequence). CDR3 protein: CATEGYYGYTF. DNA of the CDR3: TGTGCCACCGAGGGCTACTATGGCTACACCTTC.

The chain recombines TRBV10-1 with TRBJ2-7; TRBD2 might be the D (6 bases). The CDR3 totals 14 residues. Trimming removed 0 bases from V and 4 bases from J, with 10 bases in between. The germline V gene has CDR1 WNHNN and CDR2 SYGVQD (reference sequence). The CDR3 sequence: CASSESGRWYEQYF. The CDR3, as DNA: TGCGCCAGCAGTGAGTCGGGGAGGTGGTACGAGCAGTACTTC.

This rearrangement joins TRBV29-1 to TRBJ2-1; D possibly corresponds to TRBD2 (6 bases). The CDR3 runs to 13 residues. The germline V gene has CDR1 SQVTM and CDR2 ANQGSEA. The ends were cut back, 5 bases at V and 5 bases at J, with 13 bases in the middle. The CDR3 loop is CSVKEGPDNEQFF. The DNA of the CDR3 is TGCAGCGTTAAGGAGGGTCCGGACAATGAGCAGTTCTTC.

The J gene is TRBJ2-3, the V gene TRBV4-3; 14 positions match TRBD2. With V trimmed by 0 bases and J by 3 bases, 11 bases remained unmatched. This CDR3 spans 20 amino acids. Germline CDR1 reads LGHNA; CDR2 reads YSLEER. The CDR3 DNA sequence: TGCGCCAGCAGCCAAGATGGAGGACTAGCGGGGGGAGAGAGGACAGATACGCAGTATTTT. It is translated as CASSQDGGLAGGERTDTQYF.

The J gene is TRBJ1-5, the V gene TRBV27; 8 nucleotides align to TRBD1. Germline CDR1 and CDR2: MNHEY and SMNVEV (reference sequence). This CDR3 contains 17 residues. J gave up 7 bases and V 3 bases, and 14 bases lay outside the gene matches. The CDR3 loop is CASSFLNSGGAGQPQHF. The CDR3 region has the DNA TGTGCCAGCAGTTTTCTGAACTCAGGGGGCGCGGGACAGCCCCAGCATTTT.

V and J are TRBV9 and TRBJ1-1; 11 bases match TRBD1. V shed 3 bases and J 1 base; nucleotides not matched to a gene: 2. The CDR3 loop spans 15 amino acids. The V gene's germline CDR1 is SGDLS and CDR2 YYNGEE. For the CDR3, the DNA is TGTGCCAGCAGCGCTGGGACAGGGGGGAACACTGAAGCTTTCTTT. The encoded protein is CASSAGTGGNTEAFF.

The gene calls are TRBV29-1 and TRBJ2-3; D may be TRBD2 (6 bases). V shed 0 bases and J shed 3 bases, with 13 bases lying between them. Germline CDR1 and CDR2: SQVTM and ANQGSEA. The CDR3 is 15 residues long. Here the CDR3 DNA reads TGCAGCGTTGAAGATCCTTGGGGGGAGACAGATACGCAGTATTTT. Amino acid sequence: CSVEDPWGETDTQYF.

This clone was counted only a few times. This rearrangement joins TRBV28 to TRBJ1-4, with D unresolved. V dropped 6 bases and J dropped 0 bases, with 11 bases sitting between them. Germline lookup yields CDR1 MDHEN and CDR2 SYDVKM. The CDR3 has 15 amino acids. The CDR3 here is CASRPSEPTNEKLFF. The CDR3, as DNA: TGTGCCAGCAGACCCTCCGAGCCAACTAATGAAAAACTGTTTTTT.

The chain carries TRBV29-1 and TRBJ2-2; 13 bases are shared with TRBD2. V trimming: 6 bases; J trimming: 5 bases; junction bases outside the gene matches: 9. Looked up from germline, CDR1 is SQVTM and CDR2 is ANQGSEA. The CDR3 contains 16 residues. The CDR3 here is CSVVGLAGAGTGELFF. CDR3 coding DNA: TGCAGCGTAGTTGGACTAGCGGGAGCGGGTACCGGGGAGCTGTTTTTT.

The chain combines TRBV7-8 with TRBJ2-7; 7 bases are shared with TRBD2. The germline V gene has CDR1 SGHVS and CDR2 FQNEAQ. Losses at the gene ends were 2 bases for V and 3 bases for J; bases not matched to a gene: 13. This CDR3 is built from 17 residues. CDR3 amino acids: CASSLPAGGGTIYEQYF. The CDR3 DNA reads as TGTGCCAGCAGCTTACCGGCGGGCGGGGGAACTATCTACGAGCAGTACTTC.

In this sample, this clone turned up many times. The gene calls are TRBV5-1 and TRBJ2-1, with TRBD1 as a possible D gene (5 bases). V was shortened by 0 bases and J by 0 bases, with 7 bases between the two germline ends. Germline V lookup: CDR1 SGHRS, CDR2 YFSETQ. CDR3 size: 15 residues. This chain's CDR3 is CASSLGTSSYNEQFF. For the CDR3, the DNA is TGCGCCAGCAGCTTGGGGACAAGCTCCTACAATGAGCAGTTCTTC.

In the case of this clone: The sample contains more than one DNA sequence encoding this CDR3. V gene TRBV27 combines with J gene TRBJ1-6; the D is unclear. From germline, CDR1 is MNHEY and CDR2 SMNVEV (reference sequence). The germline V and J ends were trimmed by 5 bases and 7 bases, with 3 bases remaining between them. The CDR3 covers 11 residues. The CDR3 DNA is TGTGCCAGCAGTCTAAATTCACCCCTCCACTTT. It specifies CASSLNSPLHF.

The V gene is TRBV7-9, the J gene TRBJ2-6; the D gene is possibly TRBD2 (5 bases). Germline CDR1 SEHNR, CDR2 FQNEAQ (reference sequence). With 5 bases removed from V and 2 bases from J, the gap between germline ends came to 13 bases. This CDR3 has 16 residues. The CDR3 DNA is TGTGCCAGCAGCCGTTCGAGGGCCCCTGGGGCCAACGTCCTGACTTTC. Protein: CASSRSRAPGANVLTF.

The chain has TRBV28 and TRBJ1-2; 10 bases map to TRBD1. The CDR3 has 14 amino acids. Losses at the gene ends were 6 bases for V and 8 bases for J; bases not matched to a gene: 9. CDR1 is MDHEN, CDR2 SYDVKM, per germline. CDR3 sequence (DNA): TGTGCCAGCAGCCGGAGACAGGGGGCGTCCGGCTACACCTTC. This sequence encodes CASSRRQGASGYTF.

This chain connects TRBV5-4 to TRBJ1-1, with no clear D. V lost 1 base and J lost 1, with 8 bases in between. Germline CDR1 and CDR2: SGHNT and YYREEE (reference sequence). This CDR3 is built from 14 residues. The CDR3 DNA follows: TGTGCCAGCAGCTTGCGGGGAGGGAACACTGAAGCTTTCTTT. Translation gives CASSLRGGNTEAFF.

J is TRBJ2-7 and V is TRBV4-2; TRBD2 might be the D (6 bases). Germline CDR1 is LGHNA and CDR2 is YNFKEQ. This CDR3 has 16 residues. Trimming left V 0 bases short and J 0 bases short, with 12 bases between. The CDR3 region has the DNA TGTGCCAGCAGCCAAGACTCCTGGGACTCCTCCTACGAGCAGTACTTC. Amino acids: CASSQDSWDSSYEQYF.

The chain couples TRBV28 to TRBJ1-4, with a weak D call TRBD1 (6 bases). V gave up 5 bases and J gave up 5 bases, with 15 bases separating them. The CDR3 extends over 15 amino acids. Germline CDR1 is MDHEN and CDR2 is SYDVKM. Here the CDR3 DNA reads TGTGCCAGCAGTCCCCCGGGCAGGGGAAATGAAAAACTGTTTTTT. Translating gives CASSPPGRGNEKLFF.

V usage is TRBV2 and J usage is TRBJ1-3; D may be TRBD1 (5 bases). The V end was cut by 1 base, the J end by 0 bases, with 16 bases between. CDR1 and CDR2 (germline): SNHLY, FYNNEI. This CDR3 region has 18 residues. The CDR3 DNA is TGTGCCAGCAGTGAAGGACTAGGGACCTTACGCTCTGGAAACACCATATATTTT. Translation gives CASSEGLGTLRSGNTIYF.

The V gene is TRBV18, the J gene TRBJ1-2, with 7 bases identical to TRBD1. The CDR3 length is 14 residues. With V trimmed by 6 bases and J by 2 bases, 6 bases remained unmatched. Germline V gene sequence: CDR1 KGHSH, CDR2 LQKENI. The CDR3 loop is CASSPGTANYGYTF. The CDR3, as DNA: TGTGCCAGCTCTCCCGGGACAGCGAACTATGGCTACACCTTC.

CDR3 loop: CASSHTAGGPFTDTQYF. CDR3 sequence (DNA): TGTGCCAGCAGCCATACGGCAGGGGGCCCTTTCACAGATACGCAGTATTTT. The V and J genes are TRBV28 and TRBJ2-3, with 8 bases fitting TRBD1. This CDR3 region has 17 residues. The V and J ends lost 6 bases and 2 bases, in that order; junction bases with no gene match: 13. Germline CDR1 reads MDHEN; CDR2 reads SYDVKM.

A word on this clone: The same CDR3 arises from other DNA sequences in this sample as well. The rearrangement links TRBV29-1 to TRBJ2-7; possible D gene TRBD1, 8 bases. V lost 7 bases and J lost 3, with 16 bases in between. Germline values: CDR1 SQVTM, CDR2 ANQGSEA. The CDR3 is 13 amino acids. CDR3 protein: CSASGTGSYEQYF. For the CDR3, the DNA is TGCAGCGCCAGCGGGACAGGCAGCTACGAGCAGTACTTC.

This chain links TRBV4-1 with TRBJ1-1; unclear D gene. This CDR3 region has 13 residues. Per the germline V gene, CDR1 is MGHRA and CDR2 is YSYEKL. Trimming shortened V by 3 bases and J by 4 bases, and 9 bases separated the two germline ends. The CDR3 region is CASSQVRGTEAFF. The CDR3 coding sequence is TGCGCCAGCAGCCAGGTTCGGGGCACTGAAGCTTTCTTT.

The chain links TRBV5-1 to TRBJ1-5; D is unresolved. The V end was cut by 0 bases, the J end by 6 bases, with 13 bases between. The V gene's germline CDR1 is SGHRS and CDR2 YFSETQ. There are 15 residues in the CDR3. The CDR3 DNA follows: TGCGCCAGCAGCTTGGCGGGGATGGCAGGTCAGCCCCAGCATTTT. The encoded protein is CASSLAGMAGQPQHF.

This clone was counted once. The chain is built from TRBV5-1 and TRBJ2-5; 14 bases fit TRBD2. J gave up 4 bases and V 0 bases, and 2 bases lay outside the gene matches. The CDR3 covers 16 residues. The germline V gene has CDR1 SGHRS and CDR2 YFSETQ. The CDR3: CASSLGLAGGRETQYF. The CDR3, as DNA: TGCGCCAGCAGCTTGGGACTAGCGGGGGGGAGAGAGACCCAGTACTTC.

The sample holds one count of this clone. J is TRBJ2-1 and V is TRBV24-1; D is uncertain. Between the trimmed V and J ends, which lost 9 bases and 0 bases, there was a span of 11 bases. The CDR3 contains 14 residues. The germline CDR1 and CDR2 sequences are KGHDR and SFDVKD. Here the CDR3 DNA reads TGTGCCACCGCTTTAGCTAGCTCCTACAATGAGCAGTTCTTC. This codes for CATALASSYNEQFF.

CDR3 sequence reads: CASSQERGFYYGYTF. The CDR3 DNA reads TGCGCCAGCAGCCAAGAGCGAGGGTTCTACTATGGCTACACCTTC. The chain uses TRBV4-3 and TRBJ1-2; D is ambiguous. Germline CDR1 LGHNA, CDR2 YSLEER. This CDR3 is 15 amino acids long. Trimming left V 0 bases short and J 3 bases short, with 11 bases between.

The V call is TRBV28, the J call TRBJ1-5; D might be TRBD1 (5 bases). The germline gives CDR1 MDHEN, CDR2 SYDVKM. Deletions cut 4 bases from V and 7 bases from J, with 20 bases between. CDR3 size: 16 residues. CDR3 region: CASSYGGVVGKQPQHF. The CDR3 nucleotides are TGTGCCAGCAGTTACGGGGGAGTGGTGGGAAAACAGCCCCAGCATTTT.

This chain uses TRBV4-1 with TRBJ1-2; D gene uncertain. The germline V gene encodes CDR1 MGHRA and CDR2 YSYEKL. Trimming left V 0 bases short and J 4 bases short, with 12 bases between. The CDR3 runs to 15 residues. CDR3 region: CASSQESEGFYGYTF. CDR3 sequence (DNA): TGCGCCAGCAGCCAAGAATCGGAGGGTTTCTATGGCTACACCTTC.

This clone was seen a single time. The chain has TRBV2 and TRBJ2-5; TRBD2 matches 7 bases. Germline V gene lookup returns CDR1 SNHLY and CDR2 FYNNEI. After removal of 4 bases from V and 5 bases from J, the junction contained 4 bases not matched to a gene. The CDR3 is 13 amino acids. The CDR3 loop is CASSGGGAETQYF. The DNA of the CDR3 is TGTGCCAGCAGTGGGGGAGGGGCGGAGACCCAGTACTTC.

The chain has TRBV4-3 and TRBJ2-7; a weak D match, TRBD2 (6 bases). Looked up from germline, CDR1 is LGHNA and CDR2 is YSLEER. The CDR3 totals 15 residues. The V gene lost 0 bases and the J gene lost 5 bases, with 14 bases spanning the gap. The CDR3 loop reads CASSQDPGPSDEQYF. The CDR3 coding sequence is TGCGCCAGCAGCCAAGATCCGGGCCCTAGCGACGAGCAGTACTTC.